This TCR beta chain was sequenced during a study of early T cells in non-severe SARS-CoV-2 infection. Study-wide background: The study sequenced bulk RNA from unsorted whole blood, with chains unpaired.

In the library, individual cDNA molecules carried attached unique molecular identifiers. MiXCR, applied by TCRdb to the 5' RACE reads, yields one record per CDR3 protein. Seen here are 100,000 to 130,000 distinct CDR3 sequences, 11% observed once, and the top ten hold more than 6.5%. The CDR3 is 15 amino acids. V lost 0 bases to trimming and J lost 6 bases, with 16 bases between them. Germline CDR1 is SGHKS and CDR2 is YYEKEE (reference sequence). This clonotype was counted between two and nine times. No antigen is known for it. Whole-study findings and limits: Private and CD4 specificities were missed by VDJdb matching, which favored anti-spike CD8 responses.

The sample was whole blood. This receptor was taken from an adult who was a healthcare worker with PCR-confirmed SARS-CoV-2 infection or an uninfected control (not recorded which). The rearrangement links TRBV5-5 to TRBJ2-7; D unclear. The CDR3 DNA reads TGTGCCAGCAGCTTGGACCCCCCTGGGTATGGCGAGCAGTACTTC. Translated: CASSLDPPGYGEQYF. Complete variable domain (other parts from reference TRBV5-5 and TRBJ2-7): DAGVTQSPTHLIKTRGQQVTLRCSPISGHKSVSWYQQVLGQGPQFIFQYYEKEERGRGNFPDRFSARQFPNYSSELNVNALLLGDSALYLCASSLDPPGYGEQYFGPGTRLTVT.